This is a list of T cell receptor beta chains from one sample in a study of chemoradiotherapy in HPV16-positive cancers. Profiled with immunoSEQ multiplex PCR; TCRdb holds only in-frame clones, not every one. The table shows about 19,000 clones, with roughly 80% occurring only once. Sequencing was performed on blood, taken from a patient who underwent chemoradiotherapy. These receptors were obtained from a human donor with HPV-associated anogenital cancer. The CDR3 runs from the conserved cysteine through the conserved F or W. The D gene is left open where the match is weak. A clone size is listed for some rows: how often the clone was seen (once, few, many), or a class if it is expanded.

CDR3	DNA	D	size	V	J
CASSLAQGNDEQFF	TGTGCCAGCAGCTTAGCACAGGGTAACGATGAGCAGTTCTTC	.	.	TRBV7-2	TRBJ2-1
CASRQTGRTEAFF	TGTGCCAGCAGGCAGACAGGGCGCACTGAAGCTTTCTTT	TRBD1	.	TRBV7-8	TRBJ1-1
CASSDSAGGSTDTQYF	TGTGCCAGCAGTGACTCGGCGGGGGGGAGCACAGATACGCAGTATTTT	TRBD2	.	TRBV6-4	TRBJ2-3
CASSYGRQSYGYTF	TGTGCCAGCAGTTACGGTAGACAGTCTTATGGCTACACCTTC	.	.	TRBV6-5	TRBJ1-2
CASSLGPLAVAYNEQFF	TGTGCCAGCAGCTTGGGGCCCCTAGCGGTTGCCTACAATGAGCAGTTCTTC	TRBD2	.	TRBV5-5	TRBJ2-1
CASSVGAGADNEQFF	TGTGCCAGCAGCGTAGGAGCGGGGGCCGACAATGAGCAGTTCTTC	TRBD2	.	TRBV9	TRBJ2-1
CASSLVQGKGQPQHF	TGTGCCAGCAGCTTAGTACAGGGGAAGGGTCAGCCCCAGCATTTT	TRBD1	.	TRBV7-2	TRBJ1-5
CASSETGTGAYEQYF	TGTGCCAGCAGTGAGACCGGGACAGGGGCCTACGAGCAGTACTTC	TRBD1	.	TRBV6-1	TRBJ2-7
CASSQVILRGGLNNEQFF	TGTGCCAGCAGCCAAGTTATATTGCGGGGGGGCCTAAACAATGAGCAGTTCTTC	TRBD2	few	TRBV14	TRBJ2-1
CASSQADNPNEKLFF	TGTGCCAGCAGCCAAGCGGACAATCCTAATGAAAAACTGTTTTTT	.	.	TRBV4-2	TRBJ1-4
CASSVSSGGREETQYF	TGTGCCAGCAGCGTGTCTAGCGGGGGGCGGGAGGAGACCCAGTACTTC	TRBD2	.	TRBV9	TRBJ2-5
CSVGAETQYF	TGCAGCGTTGGGGCAGAGACCCAGTACTTC	.	.	TRBV29-1	TRBJ2-5
CGGGANGYTF	TGCGGAGGGGGGGCGAATGGCTACACCTTC	.	.	TRBV20-1	TRBJ1-2
CASSLDRETQYF	TGCGCCAGCAGCTTGGACCGAGAGACCCAGTACTTC	.	few	TRBV5-1	TRBJ2-5
CASSLALNGGNTEAFF	TGTGCCAGCAGCTTAGCGCTAAACGGTGGGAACACTGAAGCTTTCTTT	.	.	TRBV7-8	TRBJ1-1
CASSRGQRTDTQYF	TGTGCCAGCAGCAGAGGACAGCGCACAGATACGCAGTATTTT	.	once	TRBV11-3	TRBJ2-3